These 30 T cell receptor beta chains were all obtained from the same sample, sequenced in a study of graft-versus-host responses after intestinal transplantation. The protocol was immunoSEQ multiplex PCR, while the TCRdb copy is restricted to in-frame clones and leaves out a portion. The table has under 9,000 clones, roughly a third seen once; the top ten hold around 3.6%. Co-plated with approximately 200,000 CFSE-labeled responder cells were approximately 200,000 irradiated, violet-dye-labeled stimulator cells. Specimen: alloreactive CD8+ T cells from a mixed lymphocyte reaction culture, collected before transplantation. The subset: CFSE-low proliferating T cells sorted from roughly six-day pre-transplant mixed lymphocyte reaction (GvH or HvG direction). The receptor set was obtained from a human patient who was an organ donor for intestinal transplantation.

There are a few counts of this clone. V gene TRBV7-9 combines with J gene TRBJ2-7; D uncertain. Trimming removed 5 bases at V and 0 bases at J, with 14 bases between. Germline V gene data show CDR1 as SEHNR and CDR2 as FQNEAQ (reference sequence). The CDR3 sequence is 15 residues long. The CDR3 protein is CASSTGNRDSYEQYF. The CDR3 DNA is TGTGCCAGCAGCACTGGAAACAGAGACTCCTACGAGCAGTACTTC.

The chain is built from TRBV10-3 and TRBJ1-2; D is possibly TRBD1 (6 bases). The germline gives CDR1 ENHRY, CDR2 SYGVKD. Between the trimmed V and J ends, which lost 0 bases and 1 base, there was a span of 24 bases. The CDR3 runs to 20 residues. The CDR3 bases are TGTGCCATCAGTGAGTCATCCACCGGGACAATGGCTGGGTTTAACTATGGCTACACCTTC. Its protein is CAISESSTGTMAGFNYGYTF.

In this sample, this clone turned up a few times. The chain combines TRBV5-1 with TRBJ2-7; 12 bases match TRBD2. Germline lookup yields CDR1 SGHRS and CDR2 YFSETQ. V lost 4 bases to trimming and J lost 1 base; unmatched junction nucleotides: 12. The CDR3 covers 18 residues. CDR3 sequence (DNA): TGCGCCAGCAGCCCAACCCCCGGACTAGCGGGGATATCCTACGAGCAGTACTTC. Protein sequence: CASSPTPGLAGISYEQYF.

This chain uses TRBV4-1 with TRBJ2-7, with TRBD1 identical over 9 bases. In germline, CDR1 is MGHRA, CDR2 YSYEKL. V trimming: 1 base; J trimming: 2 bases; junction bases outside the gene matches: 3. The CDR3 contains 15 residues. CDR3 nucleotides: TGCGCCAGCAGCCAAGTGGACAGGGGTACCTACGAGCAGTACTTC. It yields the protein CASSQVDRGTYEQYF.

V usage is TRBV15 and J usage is TRBJ2-3, with 10 bases matching TRBD2. Germline assignment: CDR1 LNHNV and CDR2 YYDKDF (reference sequence). V lost 0 bases to trimming and J lost 4 bases; unmatched junction nucleotides: 1. CDR3 length: 15 amino acids. The CDR3 region is CATSREAGGPDTQYF. CDR3 sequence (DNA): TGTGCCACCAGCAGAGAAGCGGGGGGGCCAGATACGCAGTATTTT.

V and J are TRBV23-1 and TRBJ2-2; D is possibly TRBD1 (6 bases). TRBV23-1 is treated as an ORF (open reading frame) with a function not yet certain. The V and J ends lost 9 bases and 3 bases respectively, with 14 bases between them. The CDR3 has 14 amino acids. The CDR3 sequence is CARGTGYYTGELFF. The CDR3 DNA follows: TGCGCCAGGGGCACAGGGTATTACACCGGGGAGCTGTTTTTT.

This clone is labeled medium-sized. This sequence joins TRBV4-1 and TRBJ2-2; the D gene is possibly TRBD2 (6 bases). This CDR3 contains 16 residues. Germline V gives CDR1 MGHRA, CDR2 YSYEKL. Trimming stripped 3 bases from V and 1 base from J, with 12 bases between. In DNA form, the CDR3 reads TGCGCCAGCAGCCACGTTCCGGGAGAGAACACCGGGGAGCTGTTTTTT. It specifies CASSHVPGENTGELFF.

The chain joins TRBV6-6 to TRBJ2-3; 9 bases are a match to TRBD2. The CDR3 is 16 residues long. The germline V gene has CDR1 MNHNY and CDR2 SVGAGI (reference sequence). Trimming cost V 11 bases and J 5 bases; bases outside gene matches: 17. CDR3 DNA sequence: TGTGCCGCGCGAATTAGGGGCGGGGGGGCGATAGATACGCAGTATTTT. As protein: CAARIRGGGAIDTQYF.

This clone was recorded a few times. The chain employs TRBV28 and TRBJ1-4, with D possibly being TRBD1 (6 bases). CDR1 is MDHEN, CDR2 SYDVKM, per germline. Trimming cost V 3 bases and J 4 bases, with 12 bases left between them. The CDR3 has 15 residues. CDR3 protein: CASSFTGGLNEKLFF. The CDR3 nucleotides read TGTGCCAGCAGTTTCACCGGGGGGCTTAATGAAAAACTGTTTTTT.

V gene TRBV5-1 combines with J gene TRBJ1-1; D possibly corresponds to TRBD1 (5 bases). Germline V gene lookup returns CDR1 SGHRS and CDR2 YFSETQ. V lost 2 bases and J 7 bases, leaving 9 bases between the germline ends. This CDR3 is 12 amino acids long. CDR3 bases: TGCGCCAGCAGCTTCGGGACTGGTGAAGCTTTCTTT. This translates into CASSFGTGEAFF.

The V call is TRBV4-1, the J call TRBJ2-3, with TRBD2 matching 11 bases. V lost 4 bases, J lost 5 bases, and 11 bases stayed unmatched. CDR3 length equals 17 residues. Looked up from germline, CDR1 is MGHRA and CDR2 is YSYEKL. The CDR3 nucleotides are TGCGCCAGCAGCCTTATTTGGGCTAGCGGGAGGTTAGATACGCAGTATTTT. It is translated as CASSLIWASGRLDTQYF.

V is TRBV4-2 and J is TRBJ1-3; D remains unclear. The CDR3 has 18 residues. Trimming took 0 bases from V and 4 from J, leaving 19 bases between them. The germline gives CDR1 LGHNA, CDR2 YNFKEQ. The CDR3 DNA sequence: TGTGCCAGCAGCCAAGAGTTTAGTGGGCCCTACTGGGGAAACACCATATATTTT. As protein: CASSQEFSGPYWGNTIYF.

The CDR3 bases are TGTGCCAGCAGCTTAGATGGTGAGGCTATCCTACGAACTAAAGAGACCCAGTACTTC. Translated, it gives CASSLDGEAILRTKETQYF. The V call is TRBV11-3, the J call TRBJ2-5, with D unresolved. CDR3 length: 19 residues. The germline V and J ends were trimmed by 0 bases and 3 bases, with 23 bases remaining between them. The germline gives CDR1 SGHNT, CDR2 YENEEA. The whole variable domain, filled in from reference TRBV11-3 and TRBJ2-5, reads EAGVVQSPRYKIIEKKQPVAFWCNPISGHNTLYWYLQNLGQGPELLIRYENEEAVDDSQLPKDRFSAERLKGVDSTLKIQPAELGDSAVYLCASSLDGEAILRTKETQYFGPGTRLLVL.

In its sample, this clone was seen a few times. CDR3 in amino acids: CASSSYLGTSGVPGDEQFF. The CDR3, as DNA: TGTGCCAGCAGCTCCTACCTTGGGACTAGCGGGGTACCAGGGGATGAGCAGTTCTTC. The chain is built from TRBV7-8 and TRBJ2-1, with 13 positions matching TRBD2. The CDR3 runs to 19 residues. The J segment lost 8 bases and the V segment lost 4 bases, leaving 17 bases of the junction unmatched. Germline-derived CDR1 and CDR2 are SGHVS and FQNEAQ.

The chain couples TRBV25-1 to TRBJ2-7; 11 positions agree with TRBD1. V lost 4 bases, J lost 2 bases, and 10 bases stayed unmatched. This CDR3 has 17 amino acids. Germline lookup yields CDR1 MGHDK and CDR2 SYGVNS. Written as DNA, the CDR3 is TGTGCCAGCAGTGTCACCTCCTGGGACAGGGGGACCTACGAGCAGTACTTC. This gives the protein CASSVTSWDRGTYEQYF.

The chain combines TRBV9 with TRBJ1-2; the D is unclear. CDR1 and CDR2 (germline): SGDLS, YYNGEE. Trimming removed 3 bases from V and 3 bases from J, with 15 bases in between. The CDR3 length is 15 residues. The CDR3 DNA sequence: TGTGCCAGCAGCGCGGTTCATGGTCTTTACTATGGCTACACCTTC. It translates to CASSAVHGLYYGYTF.

This clone was observed a handful of times. The rearrangement joins TRBV15 to TRBJ1-1; D not certain. CDR3 length: 15 amino acids. Germline values: CDR1 LNHNV, CDR2 YYDKDF (reference sequence). Deletions cut 0 bases from V and 2 bases from J, with 10 bases between. Here the CDR3 DNA reads TGTGCCACCAGCAGAGATGAGTTGTTAAACACTGAAGCTTTCTTT. Its protein product is CATSRDELLNTEAFF.

Comments on this clone: An end of the junction differs from the germline gene, which may be a read error. The rearrangement joins TRBV5-1 to TRBJ2-7, with D unresolved. Germline assignment: CDR1 SGHRS and CDR2 YFSETQ. The CDR3 spans 11 residues. The CDR3, as DNA: TGTGCCAGCAGCTCTTCCTACGAGCAGTACTTC. This translates into CASSSSYEQYF. Full variable domain (remainder filled in from reference TRBV5-1 and TRBJ2-7): KAGVTQTPRYLIKTRGQQVTLSCSPISGHRSVSWYQQTPGQGLQFLFEYFSETQRNKGNFPGRFSGRQFSNSRSEMNVSTLELGDSALYLCASSSSYEQYFGPGTRLTVT.

This rearrangement joins TRBV15 to TRBJ2-2; D may be TRBD2 (5 bases). The CDR3 contains 21 residues. Trimming pared 0 bases from V and 0 bases from J, leaving 23 bases between. Germline V lookup: CDR1 LNHNV, CDR2 YYDKDF (reference sequence). Here the CDR3 DNA reads TGTGCCACCAGCAGAGATTGGCGGTTCTTCGAGGGTACTACGAACACCGGGGAGCTGTTTTTT. Protein: CATSRDWRFFEGTTNTGELFF.

This CDR3 reads CASSLWQGSYNEQFF. The CDR3, as DNA: TGTGCCAGCAGTTTATGGCAGGGCTCCTACAATGAGCAGTTCTTC. The chain uses TRBV28 and TRBJ2-1; possibly TRBD1 for D (5 bases). V lost 0 bases to trimming and J lost 0 bases, with 6 bases between them. Germline CDR1 MDHEN, CDR2 SYDVKM. The CDR3 runs to 15 residues. The full variable domain, with the rest looked up from reference TRBV28 and TRBJ2-1, is DVKVTQSSRYLVKRTGEKVFLECVQDMDHENMFWYRQDPGLGLRLIYFSYDVKMKEKGDIPEGYSVSREKKERFSLILESASTNQTSMYLCASSLWQGSYNEQFFGPGTRLTVL.

The rearrangement links TRBV4-1 to TRBJ2-5, with D tentatively TRBD1 (6 bases). The CDR3 has 15 amino acids. V was pared by 1 base and J by 3 bases, with 12 bases between. CDR1 is MGHRA and CDR2 is YSYEKL in the germline V gene. The CDR3 coding sequence is TGCGCCAGCAGCCAAGGTTTATACAGGGAAGAGACCCAGTACTTC. Amino acids: CASSQGLYREETQYF.

The CDR3 loop reads CASSVLWTSASYNEQFF. CDR3 nucleotide sequence: TGTGCCAGCAGTGTACTCTGGACTAGCGCATCCTACAATGAGCAGTTCTTC. The chain recombines TRBV27 with TRBJ2-1; 9 bases map to TRBD2. The CDR3 totals 17 residues. J lost 1 base, V lost 5 bases, and 9 bases had no gene match. Per germline, CDR1 MNHEY and CDR2 SMNVEV (reference sequence).

This clone was observed a handful of times. The chain recombines TRBV21-1 with TRBJ1-3; the table gives TRBD1 as D, unverified against the DNA. TRBV21-1 is flagged as a pseudogene. The CDR3 spans 19 residues. The CDR3 nucleotides read TGTGCCAGCAGCAAAGTTCTTCGCAGGACAGGGTCTTTTGGAAACACCATATATTTT. Protein product: CASSKVLRRTGSFGNTIYF.

The chain is built from TRBV7-9 and TRBJ1-3; D is possibly TRBD1 (5 bases). Per germline, CDR1 SEHNR and CDR2 FQNEAQ (reference sequence). The germline V and J ends were trimmed by 5 bases and 0 bases, with 11 bases remaining between them. CDR3 length equals 15 residues. This CDR3 is CASSLRTGSGNTIYF. For the CDR3, the DNA is TGTGCCAGCAGCCTCCGAACAGGCTCTGGAAACACCATATATTTT.

This clone has just a few counts. V gene TRBV7-8 combines with J gene TRBJ1-1, with unresolved D. Germline V gene lookup returns CDR1 SGHVS and CDR2 FQNEAQ. There are 19 residues in the CDR3. Trimming removed 2 bases from V and 0 bases from J, with 22 bases in between. Here the CDR3 reads CASSLPPEGYPRMNTEAFF. The CDR3 nucleotides are TGTGCCAGCAGCTTACCCCCTGAGGGATACCCCCGCATGAACACTGAAGCTTTCTTT.

DNA of the CDR3: TGTGCCAGCAGCAAATCTTCGGAACGGGGGAGCTCCTACAATGAGCAGTTCTTC. This translates into CASSKSSERGSSYNEQFF. The chain uses TRBV21-1 and TRBJ2-1; no DNA check was done on the table's D call, TRBD2. TRBV21-1 represents a pseudogene. The CDR3 sequence is 18 residues long.

Judged by abundance, this clone is medium-sized. This chain uses TRBV21-1 with TRBJ1-1. TRBV21-1 is assigned pseudogene status. CDR3 size: 18 residues. The CDR3, as DNA: TGTGCCAGCAGCACCCACCGGGGGGGACATTCGCGATATACTGAAGCTTTCTTT. This sequence encodes CASSTHRGGHSRYTEAFF.

The rearrangement joins TRBV11-3 to TRBJ2-3; TRBD2 agrees at 7 bases. The CDR3 has 18 residues. The trim removed 5 bases at V and 4 bases at J, leaving 18 bases unmatched. CDR1 and CDR2 (germline): SGHNT, YENEEA. CDR3 in amino acids: CASSLCNTAGEVADTQYF. Here the CDR3 DNA reads TGTGCCAGCAGCCTATGTAACACGGCGGGAGAGGTCGCAGATACGCAGTATTTT. Filled out from reference TRBV11-3 and TRBJ2-3, the complete variable domain reads EAGVVQSPRYKIIEKKQPVAFWCNPISGHNTLYWYLQNLGQGPELLIRYENEEAVDDSQLPKDRFSAERLKGVDSTLKIQPAELGDSAVYLCASSLCNTAGEVADTQYFGPGTRLTVL.

This sequence joins TRBV7-3 and TRBJ2-7, with 9 bases that match TRBD2. Trimming removed 5 bases from V and 3 bases from J; junction bases left unmatched: 8. The CDR3 contains 15 residues. Germline V CDR1 and CDR2: SGHTA, FQGTGA. CDR3 amino acids: CASSPSGTGDYEQYF. The CDR3 DNA follows: TGTGCCAGCAGCCCTAGCGGGACCGGAGACTACGAGCAGTACTTC.

The chain couples TRBV6-5 to TRBJ2-5; the D gene is possibly TRBD1 (5 bases). The CDR3 is 15 residues long. V lost 2 bases and J 5 bases, leaving 15 bases between the germline ends. Germline loops: CDR1 MNHEY, CDR2 SVGAGI. The CDR3 protein is CASSYGAPPVETQYF. The CDR3, as DNA: TGTGCCAGCAGTTACGGGGCCCCTCCGGTTGAGACCCAGTACTTC.